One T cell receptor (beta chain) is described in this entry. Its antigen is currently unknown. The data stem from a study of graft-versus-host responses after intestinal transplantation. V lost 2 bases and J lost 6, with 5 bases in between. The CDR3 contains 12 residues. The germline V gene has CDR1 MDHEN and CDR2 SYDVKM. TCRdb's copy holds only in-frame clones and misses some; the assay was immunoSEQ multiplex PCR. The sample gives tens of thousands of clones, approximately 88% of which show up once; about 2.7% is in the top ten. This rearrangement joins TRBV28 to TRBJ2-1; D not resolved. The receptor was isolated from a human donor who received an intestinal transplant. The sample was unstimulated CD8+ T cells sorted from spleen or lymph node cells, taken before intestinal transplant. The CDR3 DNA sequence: TGTGCCAGCAGTTTAGTATCCAATGAGCAGTTCTTC. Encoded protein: CASSLVSNEQFF.